This passage covers 21 T cell receptor beta chains from one sample sequenced in a study of T-cell reconstitution after alpha-beta-depleted transplantation in children. Unique molecular identifiers were incorporated into the prepared TCRbeta library. TCRdb passed the PCR reads through MiXCR, listing each CDR3 protein once. Here the sample spans 500,000 or so distinct CDR3 sequences, 9.5% to 12% being singletons. Sample: PBMCs, mostly from graft donor cells, taken 180 days after TCRalphabeta/CD19-depleted stem cell transplant. Receptors were obtained from a female patient aged 2 to 10 who had a stem cell transplant for aplastic anemia, so the T cells may come from the graft donor.

The sample holds a few counts of this clonotype. This chain joins TRBV7-9 and TRBJ2-7, with 10 nucleotides matching TRBD1. Germline CDR1 and CDR2: SEHNR and FQNEAQ (reference sequence). CDR3 length: 14 residues. With 3 bases clipped from V and 6 bases from J, the junction kept 5 bases outside the gene matches. CDR3 amino acids: CASSLPGQGGEQYV. The CDR3 nucleotides are TGTGCCAGCAGCTTGCCTGGACAGGGGGGCGAGCAGTACGTC.

This clonotype was counted only a few times. This chain links TRBV18 with TRBJ2-7, with TRBD1 matching 7 bases. CDR1 and CDR2 (germline): KGHSH, LQKENI. The trim removed 0 bases at V and 3 bases at J, leaving 8 bases unmatched. The CDR3 spans 16 residues. The DNA of the CDR3 is TGTGCCAGCTCACCACCGAGGTCCAGGGGGAGCTACGAGCAGTACTTC. Its protein product is CASSPPRSRGSYEQYF.

V usage is TRBV28 and J usage is TRBJ1-3, with D possibly being TRBD1 (6 bases). Germline V gives CDR1 MDHEN, CDR2 SYDVKM. Trimming removed 5 bases at V and 0 bases at J, with 14 bases between. The CDR3 is 16 residues long. The DNA of the CDR3 is TGTGCCAGCAGTCCCTGGACAGATCCCTCTGGAAACACCATATATTTT. Its translation is CASSPWTDPSGNTIYF. Supplemented by reference TRBV28 and TRBJ1-3, the full variable domain reads DVKVTQSSRYLVKRTGEKVFLECVQDMDHENMFWYRQDPGLGLRLIYFSYDVKMKEKGDIPEGYSVSREKKERFSLILESASTNQTSMYLCASSPWTDPSGNTIYFGEGSWLTVV.

The chain couples TRBV25-1 to TRBJ2-1; 8 bases align to TRBD2. CDR1 is MGHDK and CDR2 is SYGVNS in the germline V gene. The CDR3 is 16 amino acids. With V trimmed by 1 base and J by 4 bases, 6 bases remained unmatched. CDR3 in DNA: TGTGCCAGCAGTGAATTGAATAGCGGGGATTACAATGAGCAGTTCTTC. Translated, it gives CASSELNSGDYNEQFF.

This clonotype has more than one count but fewer than ten. The genes are TRBV6-2 or TRBV6-3 and TRBJ2-3, with D unclear. The CDR3 totals 14 residues. Germline V gives CDR1 MNHEY, CDR2 SVGEGT. Trimming left V 0 bases short and J 11 bases short, with 15 bases between. The CDR3 nucleotides are TGTGCCAGCAGTTACTCTTCTGCTAGGGAACAGCAGTATTTT. It yields the protein CASSYSSAREQQYF.

This clonotype was observed at least ten times. The chain combines TRBV20-1 with TRBJ2-7, with D uncertain. Trimming took off 0 bases at V and 7 bases at J, with 16 bases between the two ends. CDR1 DFQATT and CDR2 SNEGSKA come from the germline V gene (reference sequence). The CDR3 runs 14 residues. This CDR3 reads CSARDGVMVWEQYF. CDR3 bases: TGCAGTGCTAGAGATGGGGTAATGGTGTGGGAGCAGTACTTC.

V is TRBV20-1 and J is TRBJ1-6, with unresolved D. CDR3 size: 17 residues. Germline values: CDR1 DFQATT, CDR2 SNEGSKA (reference sequence). Trimming removed 2 bases at V and 8 bases at J, with 22 bases between. CDR3 bases: TGCAGTGCTAGACAGGAAAGGGAGTATGCTAGGGATTCACCCCTCCACTTT. This translates into CSARQEREYARDSPLHF.

This clonotype occurred a few times. The J gene is TRBJ2-3, the V gene TRBV5-1; possibly TRBD1 or TRBD2 for D (5 bases each). Deletions cut 0 bases from V and 6 bases from J, with 14 bases between. This CDR3 is 15 amino acids long. CDR1 is SGHRS, CDR2 YFSETQ, per germline. The CDR3 coding sequence is TGCGCCAGCAGCTTGGCGGGGCTTTATACGGATACGCAGTATTTT. It is translated as CASSLAGLYTDTQYF.

This chain uses TRBV4-1 with TRBJ2-4; D unresolved. Germline CDR1 is MGHRA and CDR2 is YSYEKL. The ends were cut back, 0 bases at V and 1 base at J, with 7 bases in the middle. This CDR3 region has 15 residues. The DNA of the CDR3 is TGCGCCAGCAGCCAAGAGTGGGTGGCCAAAAACATTCAGTACTTC. Protein product: CASSQEWVAKNIQYF.

V gene TRBV7-2 combines with J gene TRBJ2-1; D unresolved. Per the germline V gene, CDR1 is SGHTA and CDR2 is FQGNSA. The V and J ends lost 0 bases and 4 bases respectively, with 13 bases between them. CDR3 size: 16 residues. CDR3 sequence (DNA): TGTGCCAGCAGCTTAGCGGGTAGCTTGATGTACAATGAGCAGTTCTTC. This encodes CASSLAGSLMYNEQFF.

V and J are TRBV7-9 and TRBJ2-5, with D possibly TRBD1 on 6 matching bases. From germline, CDR1 is SEHNR and CDR2 FQNEAQ (reference sequence). V was clipped by 0 bases and J by 4 bases, with 9 bases between them. The CDR3 contains 14 residues. The CDR3 nucleotides are TGTGCCAGCAGCTTAGCCAACAGGGTAGAGACCCAGTACTTC. Translating gives CASSLANRVETQYF.

A few counts support this clonotype. V and J are TRBV12-3 or TRBV12-4 and TRBJ1-2; no firm D call. CDR3 length: 14 residues. V lost 6 bases and J 6 bases, leaving 17 bases between the germline ends. CDR3 in DNA: TGTGCCAGCAGGGACCCAGTTCGGCTCCATGGCTACACCTTC. Its protein is CASRDPVRLHGYTF.

In its sample, this clonotype was seen many times. This rearrangement joins TRBV20-1 to TRBJ2-7, with 9 bases aligning to TRBD1. Germline V CDR1 and CDR2: DFQATT, SNEGSKA (reference sequence). This CDR3 is 11 amino acids long. CDR3 sequence reads: CRGQGPYEQYF. CDR3 nucleotides: TGCAGGGGACAGGGCCCCTACGAGCAGTACTTC.

This clonotype was counted ten times or more. This sequence joins TRBV21-1 and TRBJ2-7; the table calls TRBD1, which could not be checked here. TRBV21-1 is listed as a pseudogene. The CDR3 is 14 residues long. The DNA of the CDR3 is TGTGCCAGCAGCCTCGGGACAAACACCTACGAGCAGTACGTC. This translates into CASSLGTNTYEQYV.

In this sample, this clonotype turned up many times. This chain joins TRBV7-2 and TRBJ1-5; D uncertain. V lost 2 bases and J lost 6, with 5 bases in between. The germline CDR1 and CDR2 sequences are SGHTA and FQGNSA. The CDR3 has 12 residues. CDR3 protein: CASSLRGQPQHF. CDR3 in DNA: TGTGCCAGCAGCTTACGGGGTCAGCCCCAGCATTTT.

V is TRBV27 and J is TRBJ2-4; 10 bases agree with TRBD1. The length of the CDR3 is 14 residues. Trimming cost V 4 bases and J 8 bases; bases outside gene matches: 5. CDR1 is MNHEY, CDR2 SMNVEV, per germline (reference sequence). CDR3 in amino acids: CASSSPGTGDIQYF. The CDR3 DNA follows: TGTGCCAGCAGTTCTCCCGGGACAGGGGACATTCAGTACTTC.

This clonotype was detected a few times. This chain uses TRBV5-1 with TRBJ2-2, with 9 bases that match TRBD1. Per the germline V gene, CDR1 is SGHRS and CDR2 is YFSETQ. The V gene end was trimmed by 0 bases and the J gene end by 6 bases; junction bases not matched to a gene: 6. The CDR3 runs 16 residues. In DNA, the CDR3 is TGCGCCAGCAGCTTGGGGGACAGGGAAGGACCCGGGGAGCTGTTTTTT. Translating gives CASSLGDREGPGELFF.

This chain links TRBV7-2 with TRBJ2-1; TRBD2 aligns across 8 bases. The CDR3 is 15 residues long. The germline CDR1 and CDR2 sequences are SGHTA and FQGNSA. With V trimmed by 1 base and J by 7 bases, 6 bases remained unmatched. CDR3 in amino acids: CASSLVREGGNEQFF. CDR3 DNA sequence: TGTGCCAGCAGCTTAGTCCGGGAGGGGGGGAATGAGCAGTTCTTC. Full variable domain (rest looked up from reference TRBV7-2 and TRBJ2-1): GAGVSQSPSNKVTEKGKDVELRCDPISGHTALYWYRQSLGQGLEFLIYFQGNSAPDKSGLPSDRFSAERTGGSVSTLTIQRTQQEDSAVYLCASSLVREGGNEQFFGPGTRLTVL.

The genes are TRBV29-1 and TRBJ1-1, with D tentatively TRBD1 (6 bases). Germline lookup yields CDR1 SQVTM and CDR2 ANQGSEA. V gave up 6 bases and J gave up 7 bases, with 24 bases separating them. This CDR3 is 15 amino acids long. CDR3 nucleotide sequence: TGCAGCGTCTTAGGGGGAAGGCAGATCTCTTATGAAGCTTTCTTT. This sequence encodes CSVLGGRQISYEAFF.

This clonotype was seen a few times. The rearrangement uses TRBV4-3 and TRBJ2-5; 10 positions agree with TRBD1. The length of the CDR3 is 15 residues. The V gene's germline CDR1 is LGHNA and CDR2 YSLEER. Losses at the gene ends were 2 bases for V and 5 bases for J; bases not matched to a gene: 5. CDR3 coding DNA: TGCGCCAGCAGCCAATTGACAGGGGGCGAGGAGACCCAGTACTTC. Translation: CASSQLTGGEETQYF.

The chain links TRBV6-2 or TRBV6-3 to TRBJ2-2, with D possibly TRBD1 on 5 matching bases. This CDR3 is built from 13 residues. Germline CDR1 and CDR2: MNHEY and SVGEGT. Trimming removed 8 bases at V and 3 bases at J, with 10 bases between. CDR3 DNA sequence: TGTGCCAGCGGGGCAGGGTACACCGGGGAGCTGTTTTTT. Its protein product is CASGAGYTGELFF.